This note documents a single TCR beta chain sequence. V lost 3 bases, J lost 2 bases, and 8 bases stayed unmatched. The CDR3 length is 16 residues. Germline CDR1 is MDHEN and CDR2 is SYDVKM. CD25-based Treg depletion was applied to purified naive CD4+ T cells. TCRdb analysed the 5' RACE reads with MiXCR anew, one entry per CDR3 protein. The sample has tens of thousands of distinct CDR3 sequences; more than 25% are singletons. This clonotype was sampled from a female donor with breast cancer. Sample: naive CD4+ T cells sorted from blood. Documented subset: naive CD4+ T cells, CD4+CD45RA+CD25-. The rearrangement uses TRBV28 and TRBJ2-3; TRBD2 aligns across 7 bases. The CDR3 region has the DNA TGTGCCAGCAGTTTGAGGGCGGGACTAAACACAGATACGCAGTATTTT. It yields the protein CASSLRAGLNTDTQYF.